The 28 T cell receptor beta chains presented below share a single source sample, sequenced in a study of T-cell reconstitution after alpha-beta-depleted transplantation in children (dated by TCRdb to about 2016). Libraries were built with PCR. The listed sequencing device is Illumina HiSeq 2500. To normalize quantification of the TCRbeta repertoire, the TCR libraries were built with molecular barcoding that relied on unique molecular identifiers. Starting from the raw public reads, TCRdb applied fastp trimming at Q25, assembled clones with MiXCR and retained in-frame beta chains. Entries are consolidated by CDR3 protein sequence, retaining the most common genes and DNA. This sample holds over 90,000 distinct CDR3 sequences; roughly 7.1% were observed only once. 16% of the sample belongs to the ten largest clones. The treatment or condition label of this sample denotes: allogeneic hematopoietic cell transplantation with graft depleted of TCRalphabeta T cells and CD19 B cells.

The material was PBMCs, obtained before TCRalphabeta/CD19-depleted stem cell transplant. Every receptor here comes from a boy aged 2 to 10 with acute lymphoblastic leukemia, due to receive a stem cell transplant.

This clonotype was observed a few times. This sequence joins TRBV5-1 and TRBJ2-1; D perhaps matches TRBD1 (8 bases). The CDR3 totals 17 residues. V lost 4 bases and J lost 0, with 17 bases in between. The germline V gene has CDR1 SGHRS and CDR2 YFSETQ. The CDR3 spells CASSPRGGQDSYNEQFF. CDR3 bases: TGCGCCAGCAGCCCCAGGGGGGGACAGGACTCCTACAATGAGCAGTTCTTC.

The chain links TRBV19 to TRBJ1-1, with 8 positions matching TRBD1. J was trimmed by 1 base and V by 10 bases; bases with no gene match: 14. CDR1 LNHDA and CDR2 SQIVND come from the germline V gene (reference sequence). This CDR3 is 16 amino acids long. CDR3 loop: CATGQGQGCGNTEAFF. The CDR3 nucleotides read TGTGCCACCGGACAGGGCCAGGGTTGCGGGAACACTGAAGCTTTCTTT. The whole variable domain, filled in from reference TRBV19 and TRBJ1-1, reads DGGITQSPKYLFRKEGQNVTLSCEQNLNHDAMYWYRQDPGQGLRLIYYSQIVNDFQKGDIAEGYSVSREKKESFPLTVTSAQKNPTAFYLCATGQGQGCGNTEAFFGQGTRLTVV.

This sequence joins TRBV3-1 and TRBJ2-5, with D possibly TRBD2 on 7 matching bases. This CDR3 is 15 amino acids long. The ends were cut back, 11 bases at V and 5 bases at J, with 24 bases in the middle. Looked up from germline, CDR1 is LGHDT and CDR2 is YNNKEL (reference sequence). CDR3 loop: CASCQSWGGAETQYF. DNA of the CDR3: TGTGCCTCCTGCCAATCGTGGGGGGGCGCGGAGACCCAGTACTTC.

The sample holds many counts of this clonotype. The genes are TRBV12-3 or TRBV12-4 and TRBJ2-5; TRBD1 is a possible D gene (6 bases). Trimming stripped 2 bases from V and 5 bases from J, with 18 bases between. CDR3 size: 16 residues. The CDR3 spells CASSLRVRGAGETQYF. As DNA, the CDR3 is TGTGCCAGCAGTTTAAGGGTCAGGGGCGCCGGGGAGACCCAGTACTTC.

The rearrangement links TRBV11-2 to TRBJ1-1; possible D gene TRBD1, 6 bases. The germline CDR1 and CDR2 sequences are SGHAT and FQNNGV. The CDR3 runs to 15 residues. The V end was cut by 5 bases, the J end by 6 bases, with 19 bases between. CDR3 DNA sequence: TGTGCCAGCAGCCTTACAGGGTTAACTTTCCCTGAAGCTTTCTTT. Translation: CASSLTGLTFPEAFF.

At least ten counts were recorded for this clonotype. The chain is built from TRBV4-3 and TRBJ2-7; TRBD2 might be the D (5 bases). The CDR3 sequence is 15 residues long. Germline V gives CDR1 LGHNA, CDR2 YSLEER. V lost 1 base and J lost 3, with 13 bases in between. CDR3 sequence: CASSQASLASYEQYF. The CDR3 DNA reads TGCGCCAGCAGCCAAGCTTCGCTAGCTAGCTACGAGCAGTACTTC.

This clonotype occurred many times. CDR3 sequence: CASSLTHQNTGELFF. The CDR3 bases are TGTGCCAGCAGTTTGACGCACCAGAACACCGGGGAGCTGTTTTTT. The chain combines TRBV12-3 or TRBV12-4 with TRBJ2-2; D unclear. The CDR3 is 15 amino acids. The V gene lost 3 bases and the J gene lost 1 base, with 9 bases spanning the gap.

This clonotype was picked up many times. The chain has TRBV5-1 and TRBJ1-1, with TRBD1 as a possible D gene (6 bases). The V end was cut by 1 base, the J end by 1 base, with 11 bases between. The length of the CDR3 is 15 residues. Germline V gene sequence: CDR1 SGHRS, CDR2 YFSETQ. Written as DNA, the CDR3 is TGCGCCAGCAGCTTGCAGGGGTCGGCGAACACTGAAGCTTTCTTT. Translated, it gives CASSLQGSANTEAFF.

The chain has TRBV27 and TRBJ1-6; D perhaps matches TRBD1 (5 bases). This CDR3 region has 17 residues. Germline V gene sequence: CDR1 MNHEY, CDR2 SMNVEV (reference sequence). Trimming removed 3 bases from V and 0 bases from J, with 12 bases in between. The DNA of the CDR3 is TGTGCCAGCAGTTTCAAGACAGCATCCTCCTATAATTCACCCCTCCACTTT. This gives the protein CASSFKTASSYNSPLHF.

This clonotype was counted ten times or more. The chain recombines TRBV7-8 with TRBJ2-7; 8 nucleotides agree with TRBD1. The CDR3 is 16 amino acids. The V segment lost 7 bases and the J segment 0 bases; nucleotides outside the gene matches: 11. Germline V gene data show CDR1 as SGHVS and CDR2 as FQNEAQ. This CDR3 is CASTSGDRPSSYEQYF. As DNA, the CDR3 is TGTGCCAGCACCTCGGGGGACAGGCCCTCCTCCTACGAGCAGTACTTC. The complete variable domain, with remaining parts taken from reference TRBV7-8 and TRBJ2-7, reads GAGVSQSPRYKVAKRGQDVALRCDPISGHVSLFWYQQALGQGPEFLTYFQNEAQLDKSGLPSDRFFAERPEGSVSTLKIQRTQQEDSAVYLCASTSGDRPSSYEQYFGPGTRLTVT.

The CDR3 bases are TGCGCCAGCAGCCGGGATGGCAGGAGCTCCTACGAGCAGTACTTC. It encodes CASSRDGRSSYEQYF. The chain is built from TRBV10-2 and TRBJ2-7, with a possible D match to TRBD2 (5 bases). The ends were cut back, 6 bases at V and 0 bases at J, with 15 bases in the middle. In germline, CDR1 is WSHSY, CDR2 SAAADI. The CDR3 covers 15 residues.

A few counts support this clonotype. This chain's CDR3 is CASSPGGGWENGYTF. The CDR3 nucleotides read TGCGCCAGCAGCCCGGGTGGCGGATGGGAGAATGGCTACACCTTC. This sequence joins TRBV5-1 and TRBJ1-2; D is ambiguous. The CDR3 contains 15 residues. Trimming removed 4 bases at V and 6 bases at J, with 19 bases between. Germline V gene sequence: CDR1 SGHRS, CDR2 YFSETQ.

In this sample, this clonotype turned up many times. V usage is TRBV20-1 and J usage is TRBJ2-3, with TRBD2 identical over 9 bases. Trimming removed 0 bases from V and 2 bases from J; junction bases left unmatched: 6. Germline assignment: CDR1 DFQATT and CDR2 SNEGSKA (reference sequence). This CDR3 is 16 amino acids long. CDR3 bases: TGCAGTGCTAGAGATGCCCAGCGGGGGGACACAGATACGCAGTATTTT. Encoded protein: CSARDAQRGDTDTQYF.

This chain joins TRBV13 and TRBJ2-1, with 8 nucleotides matching TRBD2. The trim removed 2 bases at V and 7 bases at J, leaving 7 bases unmatched. The germline V gene encodes CDR1 PRHDT and CDR2 FYEKMQ (reference sequence). The CDR3 has 15 amino acids. The chain's CDR3 is CASSLLGGAKNEQFF. CDR3 nucleotides: TGTGCCAGCAGCTTACTCGGGGGGGCGAAAAATGAGCAGTTCTTC.

This clonotype was seen a few times. The V gene is TRBV2, the J gene TRBJ2-5; D is undetermined. V was clipped by 3 bases and J by 5 bases, with 16 bases between them. This CDR3 region has 15 residues. Germline V gene data show CDR1 as SNHLY and CDR2 as FYNNEI. The CDR3 loop reads CASSETGSSGETQYF. The CDR3 bases are TGTGCCAGCAGTGAGACCGGTAGCTCCGGGGAGACCCAGTACTTC.

The rearrangement joins TRBV14 to TRBJ1-3; no definite D call. The CDR3 extends over 16 amino acids. V was shortened by 4 bases and J by 0 bases, with 13 bases between the two germline ends. From germline, CDR1 is SGHDN and CDR2 FVKESK. CDR3: CASSLTGSHSGNTIYF. The CDR3 DNA sequence: TGTGCCAGCAGCCTCACGGGGTCCCACTCTGGAAACACCATATATTTT.

The genes are TRBV4-1 and TRBJ2-7; TRBD2 matches 8 bases. V trimming: 0 bases; J trimming: 0 bases; junction bases outside the gene matches: 7. In germline, CDR1 is MGHRA, CDR2 YSYEKL. The length of the CDR3 is 17 residues. The CDR3 DNA follows: TGCGCCAGCAGCCAAGATCATCGGAGCGGGGGCTCCTACGAGCAGTACTTC. It codes for CASSQDHRSGGSYEQYF.

This clonotype was recorded a few times. V and J are TRBV2 and TRBJ2-3, with 12 bases matching TRBD2. The junction had 9 bases not matched to a gene; V was cut back by 6 bases and J by 5 bases. This CDR3 spans 16 amino acids. Germline V gives CDR1 SNHLY, CDR2 FYNNEI. The DNA of the CDR3 is TGTGCCAGCAGAGACCTAGCGGGGGGGCCTGGAGATACGCAGTATTTT. Its translation is CASRDLAGGPGDTQYF.

This clonotype was seen many times. Here the CDR3 reads CASSQVVGVSNQPQHF. The DNA of the CDR3 is TGCGCCAGCAGCCAAGTTGTAGGGGTTAGCAATCAGCCCCAGCATTTT. The chain links TRBV4-1 to TRBJ1-5; possibly TRBD1 for D (5 bases). This CDR3 comprises 16 residues. Trimming removed 1 base from V and 0 bases from J, with 10 bases in between. The germline CDR1 and CDR2 sequences are MGHRA and YSYEKL.

This clonotype showed up many times. The gene calls are TRBV9 and TRBJ2-2, with 8 bases that match TRBD1. Germline CDR1 and CDR2: SGDLS and YYNGEE. CDR3 length: 16 amino acids. V shed 1 base and J 1 base; nucleotides not matched to a gene: 3. CDR3 protein: CASSVSGTGNTGELFF. The CDR3, as DNA: TGTGCCAGCAGCGTATCCGGGACAGGGAACACCGGGGAGCTGTTTTTT.

This clonotype appeared a few times. DNA for the CDR3: TGTGCCATCAAAAACGGGGGTGAAGAGACCCAGTACTTC. Its protein is CAIKNGGEETQYF. The chain couples TRBV10-3 to TRBJ2-5, with D perhaps matching TRBD2 (6 bases). The CDR3 has 13 amino acids. Germline loops: CDR1 ENHRY, CDR2 SYGVKD. Trimming left V 7 bases short and J 3 bases short, with 12 bases between.

The sample holds many counts of this clonotype. The V and J genes are TRBV7-2 and TRBJ2-3, with a tentative D call TRBD2 (6 bases). Trimming stripped 3 bases from V and 6 bases from J, with 13 bases between. CDR3 size: 14 residues. Per the germline V gene, CDR1 is SGHTA and CDR2 is FQGNSA. DNA for the CDR3: TGTGCCAGCAGCTTGAGGGACTCCAAGGATACGCAGTATTTT. This translates into CASSLRDSKDTQYF.

Points on this clonotype: This may come from a read error, since a much larger clone is one base off. The rearrangement uses TRBV20-1 and TRBJ2-7; possible D gene TRBD1, 5 bases. Looked up from germline, CDR1 is DFQATT and CDR2 is SNEGSKA (reference sequence). This CDR3 is built from 14 residues. CDR3 region: CSARDRTPSCEQYF. As DNA, the CDR3 is TGCAGTGCTAGAGATCGGACACCCTCCTGCGAGCAGTACTTC.

In the case of this clonotype: The junction departs from the called germline gene at one end, perhaps through a read error. The chain combines TRBV4-3 with TRBJ2-7, with 13 nucleotides matching TRBD2. This CDR3 is 17 amino acids long. The germline CDR1 and CDR2 sequences are LGHNA and YSLEER. DNA of the CDR3: TGCGCCAGCAGCCAAGGACTAGCGGGGGGCAGAAACTACGGGCAGTACTTC. Translation gives CASSQGLAGGRNYGQYF.

This clonotype was seen a handful of times. The V gene is TRBV6-1, the J gene TRBJ1-1, with TRBD1 matching 8 bases. The V segment lost 9 bases and the J segment 4 bases; nucleotides outside the gene matches: 13. The germline gives CDR1 MNHNS, CDR2 SASEGT. The CDR3 is 15 residues long. CDR3 coding DNA: TGTGCCAGACGCCACCAAGACAGGGGAAGCACTGAAGCTTTCTTT. This translates into CARRHQDRGSTEAFF.

V usage is TRBV5-1 and J usage is TRBJ1-1; TRBD1 is a possible D gene (5 bases). The V and J ends lost 2 bases and 3 bases respectively, with 11 bases between them. The CDR3 has 14 amino acids. Germline V lookup: CDR1 SGHRS, CDR2 YFSETQ. CDR3 DNA sequence: TGCGCCAGCAGCTTAGGGGTTGGGGACACTGAAGCTTTCTTT. Its protein is CASSLGVGDTEAFF.

This clonotype occurred many times. The chain has TRBV12-3 or TRBV12-4 and TRBJ2-3; the match to TRBD2 covers 7 bases. This CDR3 has 16 amino acids. With V trimmed by 1 base and J by 2 bases, 6 bases remained unmatched. As DNA, the CDR3 is TGTGCCAGCAGTTTAGTAGGCCTAGCGGTCACAGATACGCAGTATTTT. Protein sequence: CASSLVGLAVTDTQYF.

This clonotype was counted ten times or more. This sequence joins TRBV28 and TRBJ2-3; TRBD1 agrees at 9 bases. Germline assignment: CDR1 MDHEN and CDR2 SYDVKM. V lost 7 bases and J lost 0; bases outside the gene matches: 5. CDR3 length: 15 residues. CDR3 coding DNA: TGTGCCAGCATTGGGACAGGGCCGAGCACAGATACGCAGTATTTT. Its translation is CASIGTGPSTDTQYF.